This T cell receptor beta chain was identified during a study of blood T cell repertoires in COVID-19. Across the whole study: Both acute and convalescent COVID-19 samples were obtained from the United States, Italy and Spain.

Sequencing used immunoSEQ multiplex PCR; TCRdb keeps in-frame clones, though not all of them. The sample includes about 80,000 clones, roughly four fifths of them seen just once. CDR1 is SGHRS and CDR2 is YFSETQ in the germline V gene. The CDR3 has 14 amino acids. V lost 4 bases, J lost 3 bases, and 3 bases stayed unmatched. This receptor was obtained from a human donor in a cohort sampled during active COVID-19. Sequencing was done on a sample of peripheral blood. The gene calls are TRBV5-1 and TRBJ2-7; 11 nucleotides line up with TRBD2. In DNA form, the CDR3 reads TGCGCCAGCAGCCCGGGACTAGCGGTCTACGAGCAGTACTTC. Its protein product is CASSPGLAVYEQYF.